Listed below are T cell receptor beta chains from one sample, sequenced in a study of blood T cell repertoires in COVID-19. Using immunoSEQ multiplex PCR, the repertoire was profiled, and TCRdb retains in-frame clones only, with some absent. The sample consists of approximately 6,000 clones, 85% to 90% of them appearing once. The sample taken for sequencing was peripheral blood. Receptors were obtained from a human donor in a cohort sampled during active COVID-19. CDR3s include the opening cysteine and the closing phenylalanine or tryptophan. The order of the fields is J gene, clone size, D gene, V gene, CDR3 protein, CDR3 DNA. The D gene is left open where the match is weak. The listing skips clone size in some rows; elsewhere it reads once, few, many or a size class.

J gene: TRBJ2-2; clone size: NA; D gene: TRBD2; V gene: TRBV7-8; CDR3 protein: CASSYQLAGGPLAGELFF; CDR3 DNA: TGTGCCAGCAGCTACCAACTAGCGGGGGGGCCTTTGGCCGGGGAGCTGTTTTTT
J gene: TRBJ1-4; clone size: NA; D gene: NA; V gene: TRBV9; CDR3 protein: CASSSRMGAHDEKLFF; CDR3 DNA: TGTGCCAGCAGCTCACGTATGGGGGCCCACGATGAAAAACTGTTTTTT
J gene: TRBJ2-7; clone size: few; D gene: NA; V gene: TRBV2; CDR3 protein: CASSLLAGYEQYF; CDR3 DNA: TGTGCCAGCAGTTTACTAGCCGGATACGAGCAGTACTTC
J gene: TRBJ1-1; clone size: NA; D gene: NA; V gene: TRBV5-1; CDR3 protein: CASSLLSMYTEAFF; CDR3 DNA: TGCGCCAGCAGCTTGCTCAGTATGTACACTGAAGCTTTCTTT
J gene: TRBJ2-7; clone size: NA; D gene: TRBD1; V gene: TRBV20-1; CDR3 protein: CSASPGQGTYEQYF; CDR3 DNA: TGCAGTGCTAGTCCGGGACAGGGGACCTACGAGCAGTACTTC
J gene: TRBJ2-5; clone size: NA; D gene: TRBD2; V gene: TRBV3-1/TRBV3-2; CDR3 protein: CASHRASGGASQTQYF; CDR3 DNA: TGTGCCAGCCACCGGGCTAGCGGGGGGGCGAGTCAGACCCAGTACTTC
J gene: TRBJ2-3; clone size: NA; D gene: NA; V gene: TRBV19; CDR3 protein: CASTQAGRPTDTQYF; CDR3 DNA: TGTGCCAGTACCCAAGCGGGCCGACCCACAGATACGCAGTATTTT
J gene: TRBJ1-3; clone size: few; D gene: NA; V gene: TRBV23-1; CDR3 protein: CASSQSIAKKSSGNTIYF; CDR3 DNA: TGCGCCAGCAGTCAATCGATTGCCAAGAAGAGCTCTGGAAACACCATATATTTT
J gene: TRBJ2-5; clone size: NA; D gene: NA; V gene: TRBV4-1; CDR3 protein: CASSQGASLSETQYF; CDR3 DNA: TGCGCCAGCAGCCAAGGGGCTAGCTTATCGGAGACCCAGTACTTC
J gene: TRBJ2-3; clone size: NA; D gene: NA; V gene: TRBV7-2; CDR3 protein: CASSPSTDTQYF; CDR3 DNA: TGTGCCAGCAGCCCTAGCACAGATACGCAGTATTTT